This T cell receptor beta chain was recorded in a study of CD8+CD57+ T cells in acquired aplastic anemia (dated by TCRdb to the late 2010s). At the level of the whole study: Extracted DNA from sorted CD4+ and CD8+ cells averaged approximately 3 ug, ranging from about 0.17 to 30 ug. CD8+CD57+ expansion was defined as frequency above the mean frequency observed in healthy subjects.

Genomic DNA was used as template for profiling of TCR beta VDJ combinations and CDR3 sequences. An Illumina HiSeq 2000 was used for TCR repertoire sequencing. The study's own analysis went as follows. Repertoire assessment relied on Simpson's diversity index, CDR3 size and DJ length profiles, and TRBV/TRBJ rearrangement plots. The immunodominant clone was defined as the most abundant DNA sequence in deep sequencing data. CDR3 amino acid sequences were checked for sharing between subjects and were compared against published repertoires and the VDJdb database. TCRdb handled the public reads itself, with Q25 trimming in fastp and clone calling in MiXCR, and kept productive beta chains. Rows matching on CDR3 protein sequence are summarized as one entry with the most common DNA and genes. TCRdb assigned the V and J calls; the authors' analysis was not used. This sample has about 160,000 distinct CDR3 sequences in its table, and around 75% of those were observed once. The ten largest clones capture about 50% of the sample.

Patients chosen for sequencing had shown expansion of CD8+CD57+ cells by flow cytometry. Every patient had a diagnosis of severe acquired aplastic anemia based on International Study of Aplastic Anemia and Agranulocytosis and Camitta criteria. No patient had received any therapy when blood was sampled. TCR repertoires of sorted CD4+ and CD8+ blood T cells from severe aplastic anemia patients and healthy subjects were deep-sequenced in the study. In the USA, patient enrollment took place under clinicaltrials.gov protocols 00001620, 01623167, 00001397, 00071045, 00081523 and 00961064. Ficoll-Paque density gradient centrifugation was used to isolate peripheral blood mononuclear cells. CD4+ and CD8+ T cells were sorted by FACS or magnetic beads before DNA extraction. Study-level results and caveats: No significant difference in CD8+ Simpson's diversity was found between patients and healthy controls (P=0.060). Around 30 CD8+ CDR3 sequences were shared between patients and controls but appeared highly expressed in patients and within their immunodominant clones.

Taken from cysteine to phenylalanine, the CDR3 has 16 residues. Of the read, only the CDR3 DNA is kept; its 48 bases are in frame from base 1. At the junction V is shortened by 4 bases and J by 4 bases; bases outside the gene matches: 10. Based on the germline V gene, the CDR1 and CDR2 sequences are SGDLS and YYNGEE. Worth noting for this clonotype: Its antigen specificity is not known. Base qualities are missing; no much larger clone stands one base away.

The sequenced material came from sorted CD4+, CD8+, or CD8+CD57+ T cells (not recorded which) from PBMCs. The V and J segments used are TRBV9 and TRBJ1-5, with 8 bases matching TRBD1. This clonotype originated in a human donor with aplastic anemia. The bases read TGTGCCAGCAGCCCGACGGACAGGGCAGTGAATCAGCCCCAGCATTTT. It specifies CASSPTDRAVNQPQHF.